The sequence of this TCR beta chain was determined in a study of blood T cell repertoires in COVID-19. TCRdb's copy holds only in-frame clones and misses some; the assay was immunoSEQ multiplex PCR. Of 49,000 or so clones listed, roughly 80% were seen once; the top ten hold 6% to 7.5%. The CDR3 length is 17 residues. V lost 0 bases, J lost 1 base, and 6 bases stayed unmatched. Germline V gives CDR1 KGHSH, CDR2 LQKENI. This clonotype originated in a man between 60 and 75 years old with active COVID-19. The sequencing sample was made of peripheral blood. The chain has TRBV18 and TRBJ2-1, with 7 bases identical to TRBD1. For the CDR3, the DNA is TGTGCCAGCTCACCACCGGGGATGACAGGGTCCTACAATGAGCAGTTCTTC. Its protein is CASSPPGMTGSYNEQFF.